The 5 T cell receptor beta chains below were found in one sample sequenced in a study of immune evolution from preneoplasia to lung adenocarcinoma. Some clones are missing from TCRdb's copy, which holds only in-frame ones; the method was immunoSEQ multiplex PCR. The sample includes around 7,000 clones, 74% of them seen just once. The sequenced sample consisted of FFPE atypical adenomatous hyperplasia tissue from the lung. Subset in this sample: atypical adenomatous hyperplasia (AAH), lung preneoplasia. These receptors originate from a donor at least 70 years old with lung adenocarcinoma. Some clones in this sample may be carry-over from other donors' samples.

This clone showed up just a few times. The chain is built from TRBV10-1 and TRBJ2-1; D is perhaps TRBD1 or TRBD2 (7 bases each). This CDR3 spans 15 amino acids. Germline CDR1 is WNHNN and CDR2 is SYGVQD (reference sequence). V was trimmed by 6 bases and J by 10 bases, leaving 22 bases between them. CDR3 DNA: TGCGCCAGCAGCGGGGGGAACAGGGGATTCGGGGAGCAGTTCTTC. Its translation: CASSGGNRGFGEQFF.

Within the sample, this clone is medium-sized (0.01 to 0.1%). The chain links TRBV10-3 to TRBJ2-7; no firm D call. CDR1 is ENHRY, CDR2 SYGVKD, per germline. CDR3 size: 14 residues. V gave up 6 bases and J gave up 5 bases, with 17 bases separating them. DNA of the CDR3: TGTGCCATCAGCTGGCTGTTAGTTTCGGACGAGCAGTACTTC. It codes for CAISWLLVSDEQYF.

This chain uses TRBV6-5 with TRBJ1-1, with D possibly matching TRBD1 (6 bases). Per the germline V gene, CDR1 is MNHEY and CDR2 is SVGAGI. The germline V and J ends were trimmed by 5 bases and 6 bases, with 16 bases remaining between them. This CDR3 contains 14 residues. The CDR3 loop is CASSPPGGAAEAFF. In DNA form, the CDR3 reads TGTGCCAGCAGTCCCCCGGGGGGGGCCGCTGAAGCTTTCTTT.

The V call is TRBV7-2, the J call TRBJ1-1; 10 nucleotides line up with TRBD1. The CDR3 is made up of 17 amino acids. V shed 5 bases and J 1 base; nucleotides not matched to a gene: 10. Germline CDR1 and CDR2: SGHTA and FQGNSA. This CDR3 reads CASSVRQGAGSNTEAFF. CDR3 nucleotides: TGTGCCAGCAGCGTTAGACAGGGGGCGGGATCGAACACTGAAGCTTTCTTT.

This clone occurred a few times. The chain uses TRBV12-5 and TRBJ1-5; no clear D. The CDR3 is made up of 14 amino acids. CDR1 is LGHNT and CDR2 is FRNRAP in the germline V gene. Trimming pared 6 bases from V and 1 base from J, leaving 10 bases between. CDR3 protein: CASGVGLSNQPQHF. DNA of the CDR3: TGTGCTAGTGGGGTCGGACTGAGCAATCAGCCCCAGCATTTT.